This TCR beta chain is from a study of cytomegalovirus exposure and HLA in healthy donors. Findings and limits, study-wide: Reports indicated that the classifier achieved high specificity and sensitivity in diagnosing cytomegalovirus status. Some public TCRs appeared in many individuals, while most sequences were rare.

As regards this clone: Its antigen remains unknown.

The PCR was carried out with 60 Vbeta primers and 13 Jbeta primers. Produced via immunoSEQ multiplex PCR; TCRdb's table is partial and in-frame only. The sample has 200,000 to 300,000 clones; almost 85% are singletons. The CDR3 runs 13 residues. Losses at the gene ends were 5 bases for V and 2 bases for J; bases not matched to a gene: 4. Germline CDR1 reads SGHNT; CDR2 reads YYREEE (reference sequence). This sequence originates from a woman in her thirties or forties in good health and CMV-seropositive. The chain joins TRBV5-4 to TRBJ2-7, with TRBD2 matching over 7 bases. Material: PBMCs. CDR3 sequence: CASRAGVTYEQYF. Here the CDR3 DNA reads TGTGCCAGCAGGGCGGGAGTTACCTACGAGCAGTACTTC.